The rows below give T cell receptor beta chains drawn from one sample of a study of blood T cell repertoires in COVID-19. Data came from immunoSEQ multiplex PCR; TCRdb stores just in-frame clones and leaves some out. The repertoire includes 120,000 or so clones, roughly 80% of them detected once, and about 2.5% sits in the top ten. Sequenced input: peripheral blood. These receptors were taken from a man between 50 and 59 years old with acute or convalescent COVID-19. Both conserved end residues are part of each CDR3. Each record gives: D gene, clone size, V gene, J gene, CDR3 protein, CDR3 DNA. The D gene is left open where the match is weak. Where a row states a size, it is once, few, many or the class of an expanded clone; other rows omit it.

TRBD1	.	TRBV28	TRBJ2-4	CASSLRGLTKNIQYF	TGTGCCAGCAGTTTAAGGGGGCTTACCAAAAACATTCAGTACTTC
.	.	TRBV24-1	TRBJ1-4	CATSDGQPNEKLFF	TGTGCCACCAGTGATGGGCAGCCTAATGAAAAACTGTTTTTT
TRBD2	once	TRBV3-1/TRBV3-2	TRBJ2-1	CASSQVLAGVQFF	TGTGCCAGCAGCCAAGTACTAGCGGGAGTGCAGTTCTTC
TRBD2	.	TRBV4-2	TRBJ2-1	CASSQRLAGNYNEQFF	TGTGCCAGCAGCCAGAGACTAGCGGGAAACTACAATGAGCAGTTCTTC
TRBD1	few	TRBV6-4	TRBJ2-2	CASSGQGNGELFF	TGTGCCAGCAGCGGACAGGGGAACGGGGAGCTGTTTTTT
.	.	TRBV6-2/TRBV6-3	TRBJ1-5	CASSYSKVGTPNQPQHF	TGTGCCAGCAGTTACTCGAAGGTAGGGACACCTAATCAGCCCCAGCATTTT
.	.	TRBV21-1	TRBJ1-3	CASSGRQGVSGNTIYF	TGTGCCAGCAGCGGCCGACAGGGAGTCTCTGGAAACACCATATATTTT
.	.	TRBV7-9	TRBJ1-4	CASSRGNNEKLFF	TGTGCCAGCAGCCGAGGTAATAATGAAAAACTGTTTTTT
.	few	TRBV6-4	TRBJ2-2	CASSEGTGRSTGELFF	TGTGCCAGCAGTGAAGGTACAGGGCGCAGCACCGGGGAGCTGTTTTTT
.	.	TRBV11-2	TRBJ1-6	CASSLAPGPNSPLHF	TGTGCCAGCAGCTTAGCGCCAGGGCCAAATTCACCCCTCCACTTT
.	few	TRBV27	TRBJ1-2	CASSGKALANYGYTF	TGTGCCAGCAGTGGTAAAGCATTAGCTAACTATGGCTACACCTTC
.	.	TRBV11-1	TRBJ1-4	CASSQTAFNEKLFF	TGTGCCAGCAGCCAGACAGCCTTTAATGAAAAACTGTTTTTT
.	.	TRBV7-9	TRBJ1-2	CASSRTTGKEGYTF	TGTGCCAGCAGCCGAACTACAGGGAAGGAGGGCTACACCTTC
.	.	TRBV10-2	TRBJ1-4	CASSETGETNEKLFF	TGCGCCAGCAGTGAGACCGGGGAGACTAATGAAAAACTGTTTTTT
TRBD1	.	TRBV10-3	TRBJ2-5	CAIREGAALGQETQYF	TGTGCCATCAGAGAGGGGGCGGCCCTTGGACAAGAGACCCAGTACTTC
.	.	TRBV27	TRBJ1-1	CASSTHRNTEAFF	TGTGCCAGCAGTACGCACAGGAACACTGAAGCTTTCTTT
.	once	TRBV2	TRBJ1-3	CASRAGQSGNTIYF	TGTGCCAGCAGAGCTGGACAGTCTGGAAACACCATATATTTT
TRBD2	.	TRBV7-2	TRBJ2-5	CASSLGLAGVKETQYF	TGTGCCAGCAGCTTAGGACTAGCGGGGGTAAAAGAGACCCAGTACTTC
.	.	TRBV12-5	TRBJ2-7	CASGPPRGSYEQYF	TGTGCTAGTGGTCCCCCGCGGGGTTCCTACGAGCAGTACTTC